This TCR beta chain derives from a study of blood T cell repertoires in COVID-19 (dated by TCRdb to 2020 to 2021). At the level of the whole study: Samples covering the acute and convalescent phases of COVID-19 were provided by collaborators in the United States, Italy and Spain. Samples came from the ongoing ImmuneRACE study (first 160 participants) plus 1,254 subjects from 6 global collaborators. HLA class I and class II types, where available, came from metadata supplied by the sample provider rather than from assay-based typing. A de-identified subject ID, COVID-19 status, age in years and sex were almost always included in the sample metadata. The dataset comprised deeply sampled blood TCRbeta repertoires from subjects exposed to, actively infected with, or recovered from COVID-19. The prospective study material was composed of cDNA or gDNA derived from T cells, B-cell-depleted T cells, or PBMCs. A freely available public database, intended as a resource for researchers studying the immune response to SARS-CoV-2, is where the repertoires were released.

Each collaborating institution followed its own protocols to collect whole blood in K2EDTA tubes. For TCRbeta analysis, collaborator samples were shipped as frozen whole blood, as isolated PBMCs, or as DNA extracted from either sample type. The immunoSEQ Assay, a bias-controlled multiplex PCR, was used to amplify TCRbeta CDR3 regions from genomic DNA. Concerning the study's data processing: Within the assay, amplification of reference gene primers was used to estimate how many nucleated cells each sample contained. To quantify the absolute abundance of each unique TCRbeta CDR3 rearrangement, sequence reads were collapsed and filtered. For each sample, productive Simpson clonality was calculated as the square root of Simpson's diversity index over productive rearrangements. TCRdb limited this immuneACCESS table to in-frame rearrangements with V and J called. A share of clones is missing; checked studies link under half to unresolved V genes, and the rest is unexplained. The V and J calls and clone size are taken from that table; D and trimming were inferred from the DNA. The sample table contains some 150,000 clones; only one count was recorded for around four fifths of them. 3.5% to 5% of the sample lies in the top ten.

The full study reports these points: How much clinical and demographic metadata was included differed by source and by participant, and the metadata was provided uncurated.

With respect to this clone: Its binding antigen is unknown. Nothing much larger sits one base from this clone, and base qualities are not available.

From its cysteine to its phenylalanine, the CDR3 spans 18 amino acids. Only CDR3 DNA remains: 54 bases, in frame from the first base. After removal of 1 base from V and 2 bases from J, the junction retains 12 bases not matched to a gene. For CDR1 and CDR2, the germline V gene lists SGHTA and FQGNSA. The rearranged segments are TRBV7-2 and TRBJ2-3; TRBD2 fits 7 bases in the junction. The sample was peripheral blood. The receptor was isolated from a woman aged 80 or older with acute or convalescent COVID-19. The encoded CDR3 is CASSLDLASGLTTDTQYF. The DNA sequence reads TGTGCCAGCAGCTTAGACCTTGCTTCGGGACTAACCACAGATACGCAGTATTTT.